The rows below give T cell receptor beta chains drawn from one sample of a study of CD4+ T cells in melanoma. Measured with immunoSEQ multiplex PCR; TCRdb has only the in-frame clones, and not every one. The data contain about 10,000 clones, 65% to 70% of them singletons. The specimen sequenced was cells from a culture (not recorded whether cultured in vitro). The receptors stem from a human donor with melanoma. Both conserved end residues are part of each CDR3. A D gene is named only where the DNA matches it firmly. Where a row states a size, it is once, few, many or the class of an expanded clone; other rows omit it.

DNA: TGTGCCAGCAGCTTAACTAGCGGGGGGCGAGGGCCTGGTGAGCAGTACTTC
CDR3: CASSLTSGGRGPGEQYF
J: TRBJ2-7
D: TRBD2
size: -
V: TRBV11-2

DNA: TGTGCCAGCAGTTACTCGACCTGGGCGAACGGCGAGCAGTACTTC
CDR3: CASSYSTWANGEQYF
J: TRBJ2-7
D: -
size: few
V: TRBV6-5

DNA: TGTGCCTGGAAGGTTCCCGGGAACTATGGCTACACCTTC
CDR3: CAWKVPGNYGYTF
J: TRBJ1-2
D: -
size: -
V: TRBV30

DNA: TGTGCCAGTAGTACCCTTCGGAGGGGAGGACGTAACACAGATACGCAGTATTTT
CDR3: CASSTLRRGGRNTDTQYF
J: TRBJ2-3
D: -
size: once
V: TRBV19

DNA: TGTGCCAGCAGCACCGGGGGTTCTGGGGAGACCCAGTACTTC
CDR3: CASSTGGSGETQYF
J: TRBJ2-5
D: -
size: few
V: TRBV7-9

DNA: TGTGCCAGCAGTAGAGGACAGGGGGTTGGTAGTGGCTACACCTTC
CDR3: CASSRGQGVGSGYTF
J: TRBJ1-2
D: TRBD1
size: few
V: TRBV11-2

DNA: TGTGCCAGCAGCCTAGACCCGTACTCTGGAAACACCATATATTTT
CDR3: CASSLDPYSGNTIYF
J: TRBJ1-3
D: -
size: once
V: TRBV5-5

DNA: TGTGCCAGCAGTCTAGCGGGGGGGGGTAATGAGCAGTTCTTC
CDR3: CASSLAGGGNEQFF
J: TRBJ2-1
D: TRBD2
size: -
V: TRBV28

DNA: TGTGCCAGCAGCTCGGACAGGGGGCACGAGCAGTACTTC
CDR3: CASSSDRGHEQYF
J: TRBJ2-7
D: TRBD1
size: few
V: TRBV11-2

DNA: TGTGCCAGCAGATCTCGGGGTGGGGATCAGCCCCAGCATTTT
CDR3: CASRSRGGDQPQHF
J: TRBJ1-5
D: -
size: -
V: TRBV6-1

DNA: TGTGCCAGCAGCCCTGACAGGGACTATGGCTACACCTTC
CDR3: CASSPDRDYGYTF
J: TRBJ1-2
D: TRBD1
size: -
V: TRBV9

DNA: TGTGCCACCAAGACAGGGACCAATTCACCCCTCCACTTT
CDR3: CATKTGTNSPLHF
J: TRBJ1-6
D: TRBD1
size: few
V: TRBV6-6

DNA: TGTGCCAGTAGTATGAAGCGGGGGGGTATCAATGAGCAGTTCTTC
CDR3: CASSMKRGGINEQFF
J: TRBJ2-1
D: TRBD2
size: -
V: TRBV19

DNA: TGTGCCAGCAGTGGCAGGGCGTCGCGGAGAGGCTACACCTTC
CDR3: CASSGRASRRGYTF
J: TRBJ1-2
D: -
size: few
V: TRBV9

DNA: TGTGCCTGGAGTGACGGACAGTCCTATAATTCACCCCTCCACTTT
CDR3: CAWSDGQSYNSPLHF
J: TRBJ1-6
D: -
size: -
V: TRBV30

DNA: TGCGCCAGCGGAGAGACGGACGAAGCTTTCTTT
CDR3: CASGETDEAFF
J: TRBJ1-1
D: -
size: few
V: TRBV5-1

DNA: TGTGCCAGCTCACCGCTAGCGGGGTCCCCAGGGGAGACCCAGTACTTC
CDR3: CASSPLAGSPGETQYF
J: TRBJ2-5
D: TRBD2
size: -
V: TRBV18

DNA: TGTGCCAGCAGCCTAATGACGGGCTACACCTTC
CDR3: CASSLMTGYTF
J: TRBJ1-2
D: -
size: few
V: TRBV7-9

DNA: TGTGCCAGCAGCTCCTGGACTTTTTCTAGCACAGATACGCAGTATTTT
CDR3: CASSSWTFSSTDTQYF
J: TRBJ2-3
D: -
size: -
V: TRBV7-9

DNA: TGTGCCAGCAATCTGACTCCCACCCTGAACTATGGCTACACCTTC
CDR3: CASNLTPTLNYGYTF
J: TRBJ1-2
D: -
size: -
V: TRBV6-1

DNA: TGTGCCAGCAGCGGGGGGGGTCGGGGCACAGATACGCAGTATTTT
CDR3: CASSGGGRGTDTQYF
J: TRBJ2-3
D: TRBD2
size: -
V: TRBV9

DNA: TGTGCCAGCACCAAAGCGGGGGATGGCTACACCTTC
CDR3: CASTKAGDGYTF
J: TRBJ1-2
D: -
size: -
V: TRBV2

DNA: TGTGCCAGCAGCCTGGGAGCAGAGAACGTTGGAAACACCATATATTTT
CDR3: CASSLGAENVGNTIYF
J: TRBJ1-3
D: -
size: -
V: TRBV7-2

DNA: TGTGCCAGTAGTTTAAAAGGCGCTGGGGCCAACGTCCTGACTTTC
CDR3: CASSLKGAGANVLTF
J: TRBJ2-6
D: -
size: -
V: TRBV19

DNA: TGTGCCAGCAGTTTATTAGGGTCGGTGAACACTGAAGCTTTCTTT
CDR3: CASSLLGSVNTEAFF
J: TRBJ1-1
D: -
size: once
V: TRBV27

DNA: TGTGCCAGCAGCCCGGGGGGGAACACCGGGGAGCTGTTTTTT
CDR3: CASSPGGNTGELFF
J: TRBJ2-2
D: TRBD2
size: -
V: TRBV7-3

DNA: TGTGCCAGCAGCTTAGTCGGACTCGTCTATGGCTACACCTTC
CDR3: CASSLVGLVYGYTF
J: TRBJ1-2
D: -
size: few
V: TRBV7-9

DNA: TGTGCCAGCAGCGGGACTCAAGGAACCGGGGAGCTGTTTTTT
CDR3: CASSGTQGTGELFF
J: TRBJ2-2
D: -
size: once
V: TRBV6-6

DNA: TGTGCCAGCAGGGGCCGGGACAGAGGCTACAATGAGCAGTTCTTC
CDR3: CASRGRDRGYNEQFF
J: TRBJ2-1
D: TRBD1
size: -
V: TRBV5-6